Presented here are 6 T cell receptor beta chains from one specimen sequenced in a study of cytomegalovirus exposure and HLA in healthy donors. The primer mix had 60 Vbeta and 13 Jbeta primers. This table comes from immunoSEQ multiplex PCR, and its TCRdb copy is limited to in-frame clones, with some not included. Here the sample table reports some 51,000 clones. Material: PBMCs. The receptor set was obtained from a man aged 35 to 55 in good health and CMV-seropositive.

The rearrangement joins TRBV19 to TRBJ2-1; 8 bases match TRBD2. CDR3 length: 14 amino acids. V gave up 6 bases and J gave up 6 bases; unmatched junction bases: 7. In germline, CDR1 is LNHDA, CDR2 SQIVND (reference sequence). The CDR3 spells CASRNSGTGNEQFF. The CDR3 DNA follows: TGTGCCAGTAGAAATAGCGGGACGGGCAATGAGCAGTTCTTC.

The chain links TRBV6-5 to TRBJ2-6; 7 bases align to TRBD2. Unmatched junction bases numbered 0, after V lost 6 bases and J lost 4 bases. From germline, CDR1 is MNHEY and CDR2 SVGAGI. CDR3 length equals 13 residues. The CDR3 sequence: CASRRGGANVLTF. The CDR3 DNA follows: TGTGCCAGCAGGCGGGGGGGGGCCAACGTCCTGACTTTC.

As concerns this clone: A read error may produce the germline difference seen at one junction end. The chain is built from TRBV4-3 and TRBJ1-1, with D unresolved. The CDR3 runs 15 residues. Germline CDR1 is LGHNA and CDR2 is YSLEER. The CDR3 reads CASSQEGLPGIEALF. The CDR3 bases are TGCGCCAGCAGCCAAGAAGGTCTGCCCGGGATTGAAGCTCTCTTT.

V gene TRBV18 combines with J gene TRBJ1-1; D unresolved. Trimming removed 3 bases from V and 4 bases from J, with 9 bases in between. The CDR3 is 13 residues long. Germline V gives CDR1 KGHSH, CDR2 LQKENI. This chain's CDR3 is CASSPLVGTEAFF. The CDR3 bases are TGTGCCAGCTCACCTCTAGTGGGCACTGAAGCTTTCTTT.

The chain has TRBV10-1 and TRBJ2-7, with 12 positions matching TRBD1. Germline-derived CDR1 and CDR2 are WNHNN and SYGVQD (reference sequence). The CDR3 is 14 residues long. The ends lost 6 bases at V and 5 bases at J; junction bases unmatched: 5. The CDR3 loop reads CASRPGQGADEQYF. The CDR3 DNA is TGCGCCAGCAGACCGGGACAGGGGGCCGACGAGCAGTACTTC.

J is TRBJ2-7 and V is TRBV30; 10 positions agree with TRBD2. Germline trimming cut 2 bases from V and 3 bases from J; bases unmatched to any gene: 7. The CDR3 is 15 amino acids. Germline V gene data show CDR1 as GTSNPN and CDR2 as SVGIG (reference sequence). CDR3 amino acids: CAWSQGTSEVYEQYF. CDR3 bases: TGTGCCTGGAGTCAAGGGACTAGCGAGGTCTACGAGCAGTACTTC.